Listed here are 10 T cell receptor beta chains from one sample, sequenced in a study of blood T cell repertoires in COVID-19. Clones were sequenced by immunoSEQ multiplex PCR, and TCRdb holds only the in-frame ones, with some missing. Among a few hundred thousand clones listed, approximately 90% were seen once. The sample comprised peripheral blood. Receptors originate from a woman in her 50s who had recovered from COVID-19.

The DNA of the CDR3 is TGTGCCAGCAGCCGGACAGGGACAGGGAATCAGCCCCAGCATTTT. Protein sequence: CASSRTGTGNQPQHF. This chain connects TRBV3-1 (or the pseudogene TRBV3-2) to TRBJ1-5; TRBD1 matches 9 bases. The CDR3 length is 15 residues. Germline V CDR1 and CDR2: LGHDT, YNNKEL (reference sequence). Unmatched junction bases numbered 5, after V lost 4 bases and J lost 4 bases.

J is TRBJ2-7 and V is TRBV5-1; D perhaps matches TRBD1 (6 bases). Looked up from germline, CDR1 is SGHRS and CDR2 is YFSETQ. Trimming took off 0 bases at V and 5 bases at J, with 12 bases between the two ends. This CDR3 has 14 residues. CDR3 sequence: CASSLARQGNEQYF. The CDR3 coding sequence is TGCGCCAGCAGCTTGGCCAGGCAGGGGAACGAGCAGTACTTC.

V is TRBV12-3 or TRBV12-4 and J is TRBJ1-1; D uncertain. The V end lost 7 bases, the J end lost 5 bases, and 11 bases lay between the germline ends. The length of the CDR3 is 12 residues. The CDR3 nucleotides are TGTGCCAGCACGGGGAAGGGTACTGAAGCTTTCTTT. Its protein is CASTGKGTEAFF.

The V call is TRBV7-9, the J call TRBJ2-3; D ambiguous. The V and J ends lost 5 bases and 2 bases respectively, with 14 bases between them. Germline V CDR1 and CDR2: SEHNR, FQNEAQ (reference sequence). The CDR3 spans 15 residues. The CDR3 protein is CASSPRPQYTDTQYF. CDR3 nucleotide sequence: TGTGCCAGCAGCCCAAGACCACAGTACACAGATACGCAGTATTTT.

DNA for the CDR3: TGTGCCAGCAGCCAAGATTTGATAGGGGGCGGCCACTATGGCTACACCTTC. The encoded protein is CASSQDLIGGGHYGYTF. The chain links TRBV4-2 to TRBJ1-2; 7 nucleotides line up with TRBD1. CDR3 length: 17 amino acids. The ends lost 0 bases at V and 3 bases at J; junction bases unmatched: 10. Germline V gene lookup returns CDR1 LGHNA and CDR2 YNFKEQ.

The CDR3 reads CASSVAGDTYEQYF. In nucleotides, the CDR3 is TGTGCCAGCAGCGTAGCCGGGGATACCTACGAGCAGTACTTC. V usage is TRBV9 and J usage is TRBJ2-7; the D gene is possibly TRBD2 (5 bases). Looked up from germline, CDR1 is SGDLS and CDR2 is YYNGEE. Trimming pared 0 bases from V and 2 bases from J, leaving 9 bases between. The CDR3 length is 14 residues.

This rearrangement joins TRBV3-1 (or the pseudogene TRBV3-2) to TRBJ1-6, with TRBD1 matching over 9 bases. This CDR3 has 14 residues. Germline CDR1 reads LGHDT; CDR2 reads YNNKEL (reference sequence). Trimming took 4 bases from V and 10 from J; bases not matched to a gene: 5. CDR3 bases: TGTGCCAGCAGCCTGGGACAGGGTGGGTCACCCCTCCACTTT. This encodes CASSLGQGGSPLHF.

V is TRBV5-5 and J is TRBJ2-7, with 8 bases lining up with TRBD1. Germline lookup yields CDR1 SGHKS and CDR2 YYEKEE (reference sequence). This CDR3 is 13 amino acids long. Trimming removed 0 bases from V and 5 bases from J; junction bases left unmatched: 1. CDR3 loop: CASSLDRGNEQYF. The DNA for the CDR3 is TGTGCCAGCAGCTTGGACAGGGGGAACGAGCAGTACTTC.

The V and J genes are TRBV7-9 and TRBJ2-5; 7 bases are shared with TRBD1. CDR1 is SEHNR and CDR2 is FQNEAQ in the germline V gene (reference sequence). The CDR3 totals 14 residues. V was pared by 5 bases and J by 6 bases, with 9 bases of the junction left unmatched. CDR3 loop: CASSVYRGPKTQYF. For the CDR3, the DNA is TGTGCCAGCAGCGTATACAGGGGCCCCAAGACCCAGTACTTC.

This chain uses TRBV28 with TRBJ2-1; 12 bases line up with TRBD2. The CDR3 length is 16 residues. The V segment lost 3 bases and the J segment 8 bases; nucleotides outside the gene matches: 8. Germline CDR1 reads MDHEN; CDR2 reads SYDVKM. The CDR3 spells CASSLSSGRALDEQFF. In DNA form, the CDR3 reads TGTGCCAGCAGTTTGTCTAGCGGGAGGGCCTTGGATGAGCAGTTCTTC.